The 15 T cell receptor beta chains below were found in one sample sequenced in a study of blood T cell repertoires in COVID-19. Profiled with immunoSEQ multiplex PCR; TCRdb holds only in-frame clones, not every one. The sample consists of 250,000 to 350,000 clones, more than 70% of them appearing once. The sample was peripheral blood. The receptor source for this set is a man younger than 35 who had recovered from COVID-19.

The rearrangement links TRBV28 to TRBJ2-5, with 8 positions matching TRBD1. V lost 5 bases to trimming and J lost 4 bases; unmatched junction nucleotides: 9. CDR3 size: 15 residues. Per germline, CDR1 MDHEN and CDR2 SYDVKM. The CDR3 sequence is CASSDSRGLRETQYF. The DNA for the CDR3 is TGTGCCAGCAGTGACAGCAGGGGGCTACGAGAGACCCAGTACTTC.

V usage is TRBV7-8 and J usage is TRBJ2-1, with 9 bases lining up with TRBD1. CDR1 is SGHVS, CDR2 FQNEAQ, per germline. This CDR3 has 15 residues. After removal of 0 bases from V and 7 bases from J, the junction contained 4 bases not matched to a gene. CDR3 region: CASSLAAQGANEQFF. CDR3 sequence (DNA): TGTGCCAGCAGCTTAGCTGCACAGGGGGCGAATGAGCAGTTCTTC.

The chain employs TRBV25-1 and TRBJ2-1; 13 nucleotides line up with TRBD2. The CDR3 has 15 residues. From germline, CDR1 is MGHDK and CDR2 SYGVNS. The V segment lost 4 bases and the J segment 6 bases; nucleotides outside the gene matches: 3. CDR3 residues: CASSGGLAGINEQFF. The DNA for the CDR3 is TGTGCCAGCAGTGGGGGACTAGCGGGGATCAATGAGCAGTTCTTC.

J is TRBJ1-4 and V is TRBV7-6; no clear D gene. V lost 5 bases and J lost 7, with 11 bases in between. Per germline, CDR1 SGHVS and CDR2 FNYEAQ. The CDR3 is made up of 13 amino acids. The CDR3 here is CASSPSVAEKLFF. The CDR3 region has the DNA TGTGCCAGCAGCCCTAGCGTCGCTGAAAAACTGTTTTTT.

The genes are TRBV7-3 and TRBJ2-2; tentatively, D is TRBD2 (6 bases). The CDR3 contains 15 residues. The ends were cut back, 1 base at V and 3 bases at J, with 9 bases in the middle. Germline lookup yields CDR1 SGHTA and CDR2 FQGTGA. The CDR3 region has the DNA TGTGCCAGCAGCTTAAGTTCGGGAGACACCGGGGAGCTGTTTTTT. It codes for CASSLSSGDTGELFF.

This clone was observed a handful of times. The chain links TRBV4-1 to TRBJ1-5, with 8 bases aligning to TRBD1. V shed 4 bases, J shed 5 bases, and the junction held 1 base outside the gene matches. CDR3 length: 13 amino acids. CDR1 and CDR2 from the germline V gene are MGHRA and YSYEKL. CDR3 residues: CASSLTGDQPQHF. The CDR3 DNA sequence: TGCGCCAGCAGCCTGACAGGGGATCAGCCCCAGCATTTT.

This clone was counted a single time. The chain recombines TRBV10-1 with TRBJ1-2, with 7 bases lining up with TRBD1. This CDR3 is built from 16 residues. The V gene's germline CDR1 is WNHNN and CDR2 SYGVQD (reference sequence). With 0 bases clipped from V and 4 bases from J, the junction kept 8 bases outside the gene matches. The CDR3 region has the DNA TGCGCCAGCAGTGAGTCTGGAGACAGGGATCGCTATGGCTACACCTTC. It translates to CASSESGDRDRYGYTF.

The rearrangement links TRBV5-1 to TRBJ1-3, with D tentatively TRBD1 (6 bases). CDR1 is SGHRS, CDR2 YFSETQ, per germline. The CDR3 has 17 amino acids. V lost 4 bases and J 0 bases, leaving 17 bases between the germline ends. The CDR3 reads CASSLSGTSDSGNTIYF. The CDR3 DNA follows: TGCGCCAGCAGCCTAAGTGGGACATCGGACTCTGGAAACACCATATATTTT.

The rearrangement uses TRBV7-9 and TRBJ2-7, with D possibly matching TRBD1 (8 bases). The germline CDR1 and CDR2 sequences are SEHNR and FQNEAQ (reference sequence). With 5 bases removed from V and 3 bases from J, the gap between germline ends came to 29 bases. CDR3 length: 19 residues. The CDR3 here is CASSGLGGQVRAGFYEQYF. Here the CDR3 DNA reads TGTGCCAGCAGCGGACTAGGGGGACAGGTCAGAGCGGGCTTCTACGAGCAGTACTTC.

The gene calls are TRBV30 and TRBJ2-1; D remains ambiguous. Germline V lookup: CDR1 GTSNPN, CDR2 SVGIG (reference sequence). This CDR3 has 13 residues. V was cut by 1 base and J by 2 bases, with 6 bases left in between. CDR3 coding DNA: TGTGCCTGGAGTGCTCGAGCCTACAATGAGCAGTTCTTC. Encoded protein: CAWSARAYNEQFF.

The chain is built from TRBV29-1 and TRBJ1-2; D unclear. CDR1 is SQVTM, CDR2 ANQGSEA, per germline. The length of the CDR3 is 13 residues. The V end was cut by 1 base, the J end by 4 bases, with 10 bases between. DNA for the CDR3: TGCAGCGTTGAAGGAGCAGGCGTCTATGGCTACACCTTC. Amino acid sequence: CSVEGAGVYGYTF.

The chain is built from TRBV3-1 (or the pseudogene TRBV3-2) and TRBJ2-1; 13 bases line up with TRBD2. The CDR3 is made up of 19 amino acids. CDR1 and CDR2 (germline): LGHDT, YNNKEL (reference sequence). Germline trimming cut 7 bases from V and 1 base from J; bases unmatched to any gene: 13. CDR3 sequence reads: CASMLLAGGRHGSYNEQFF. CDR3 nucleotides: TGTGCCAGCATGCTACTAGCGGGGGGGCGTCATGGGTCCTACAATGAGCAGTTCTTC.

The V gene is TRBV7-9, the J gene TRBJ1-4, with a possible D match to TRBD1 (5 bases). This CDR3 region has 15 residues. V gave up 1 base and J gave up 4 bases, with 10 bases separating them. Germline CDR1 is SEHNR and CDR2 is FQNEAQ (reference sequence). The DNA for the CDR3 is TGTGCCAGCAGCTTAGTTCGGGGGAGTAATGAAAAACTGTTTTTT. Amino acids: CASSLVRGSNEKLFF. Filled out from reference TRBV7-9 and TRBJ1-4, the complete variable domain reads DTGVSQNPRHKITKRGQNVTFRCDPISEHNRLYWYRQTLGQGPEFLTYFQNEAQLEKSRLLSDRFSAERPKGSFSTLEIQRTEQGDSAMYLCASSLVRGSNEKLFFGSGTQLSVL.

This chain connects TRBV2 to TRBJ1-1; D ambiguous. This CDR3 region has 13 residues. Trimming cost V 4 bases and J 1 base, with 7 bases left between them. CDR1 SNHLY and CDR2 FYNNEI come from the germline V gene. The CDR3 DNA is TGTGCCAGCAGTGTACAGTCGAACACTGAAGCTTTCTTT. Amino acids: CASSVQSNTEAFF.

The chain combines TRBV5-1 with TRBJ2-2; tentative D call: TRBD1 (6 bases). Trimming took 0 bases from V and 4 from J, leaving 16 bases between them. CDR1 is SGHRS and CDR2 is YFSETQ in the germline V gene. CDR3 length equals 17 residues. The CDR3 is CASSLAGSGQTTGELFF. CDR3 bases: TGCGCCAGCAGCTTGGCCGGCTCGGGACAAACCACCGGGGAGCTGTTTTTT.